This is a list of T cell receptor beta chains from one sample in a study of shared clonotypes between healthy human individuals. Measured with immunoSEQ multiplex PCR; TCRdb has only the in-frame clones, and not every one. The sample yields some 2,100,000 clones, 85% to 95% seen once. Sample: naive CD8+ T cells from PBMCs. These receptors were obtained from a man aged 18 to 30 in good health. Some clones in this sample may be carry-over from other donors' samples. CDR3s include the opening cysteine and the closing phenylalanine or tryptophan. The order of the fields is D gene, clone size, J gene, V gene, CDR3 DNA, CDR3 protein. D genes are given only for firm matches. Only part of the rows carry a size: once, few, many, or a class if the clone is expanded.

D: TRBD2
size: -
J: TRBJ2-7
V: TRBV7-2
DNA: TGTGCCAGCAGCTATGGAGCGGGAGTCATCGCCTACGAGCAGTACTTC
CDR3: CASSYGAGVIAYEQYF

D: TRBD2
size: -
J: TRBJ2-1
V: TRBV4-3
DNA: TGCGCCAGCAGCCCGGAGACTAGCGGGAGGTACAATGAGCAGTTCTTC
CDR3: CASSPETSGRYNEQFF

D: TRBD1
size: -
J: TRBJ2-2
V: TRBV28
DNA: TGTGCCACCGCGACAGGGGCCGGGGAGCTGTTTTTT
CDR3: CATATGAGELFF

D: -
size: -
J: TRBJ1-5
V: TRBV2
DNA: TGTGCCAGCAGTGACGGGGGTCAGCCCCAGCATTTT
CDR3: CASSDGGQPQHF

D: -
size: -
J: TRBJ2-7
V: TRBV7-9
DNA: TGTGCCAGCAGCTTAATTACAGATGCCTACGAGCAGTACTTC
CDR3: CASSLITDAYEQYF

D: TRBD1
size: -
J: TRBJ2-3
V: TRBV29-1
DNA: TGCAGCTTAAATGAGGGACAGGGGGAAGATACGCAGTATTTT
CDR3: CSLNEGQGEDTQYF

D: TRBD2
size: once
J: TRBJ2-7
V: TRBV6-5
DNA: TGTGCCAGCAGTTTACACGGGGGGGACCCGTCAATCGAGCAGTACTTC
CDR3: CASSLHGGDPSIEQYF

D: -
size: -
J: TRBJ1-1
V: TRBV10-3
DNA: TGTGCCATCAGTGACACTCCGGACGCTGAAGCTTTCTTT
CDR3: CAISDTPDAEAFF

D: -
size: once
J: TRBJ1-2
V: TRBV28
DNA: TGTGCCAGCAGCCCACCCCCCCCCGGGGCTAACTATGGCTACACCTTC
CDR3: CASSPPPPGANYGYTF

D: -
size: once
J: TRBJ2-3
V: TRBV2
DNA: TGTGCCAGCAGTGCCCAAGAGGACCTCGGTCACACAGATACGCAGTATTTT
CDR3: CASSAQEDLGHTDTQYF

D: TRBD2
size: -
J: TRBJ2-7
V: TRBV5-1
DNA: TGCGCCAGCAGCCCAGGGACTAGCGGACTAACCTACGAGCAGTACTTC
CDR3: CASSPGTSGLTYEQYF

D: -
size: once
J: TRBJ2-5
V: TRBV7-8
DNA: TGTGCCAGCAGTGACAGGCTTTTTCGAGAGACCCAGTACTTC
CDR3: CASSDRLFRETQYF

D: TRBD1
size: -
J: TRBJ1-1
V: TRBV5-1
DNA: TGCGCCAGCAGCTCGAGGGACAGGGGGCCGCGGAACACTGAAGCTTTCTTT
CDR3: CASSSRDRGPRNTEAFF

D: TRBD1
size: -
J: TRBJ2-7
V: TRBV5-3
DNA: TGTGCCAGAAGCTCGCACGGACAGGGAACCTACGAGCAGTACTTC
CDR3: CARSSHGQGTYEQYF

D: TRBD1
size: -
J: TRBJ2-7
V: TRBV4-2
DNA: TGTGCCAGCAGGACAGGGTTTACCTCCTACGAGCAGTACTTC
CDR3: CASRTGFTSYEQYF

D: TRBD1
size: -
J: TRBJ2-5
V: TRBV28
DNA: TGTGCCAGCAGCTCCGGGACAGGGGGAGAGACCCAGTACTTC
CDR3: CASSSGTGGETQYF

D: -
size: -
J: TRBJ2-1
V: TRBV2
DNA: TGTGCCAGCACCTCAATTAGGGGTTTGAGACACAATGAGCAGTTCTTC
CDR3: CASTSIRGLRHNEQFF

D: -
size: once
J: TRBJ1-2
V: TRBV4-1
DNA: TGCGCCAGCAGCCAAACGGCAGAATCGGCCAACTATGGCTACACCTTC
CDR3: CASSQTAESANYGYTF

D: -
size: -
J: TRBJ2-3
V: TRBV7-8
DNA: TGTGCCAGCAGCTTAATTGGGCTAGCGATAAGCACAGATACGCAGTATTTT
CDR3: CASSLIGLAISTDTQYF

D: -
size: -
J: TRBJ2-1
V: TRBV5-1
DNA: TGCGCCAGCAGCTTAAGTACCAGTGGGGGCGGGAGTCCCCATGAGCAGTTCTTC
CDR3: CASSLSTSGGGSPHEQFF

D: TRBD1
size: -
J: TRBJ2-7
V: TRBV29-1
DNA: TGCAGCGTTGAATCGGACAGGGGGAGGTACGAGCAGTACTTC
CDR3: CSVESDRGRYEQYF

D: -
size: once
J: TRBJ2-2
V: TRBV4-1
DNA: TGCGCCAGCAGCCAAACCCAGGGAAACACCGGGGAGCTGTTTTTT
CDR3: CASSQTQGNTGELFF

D: -
size: -
J: TRBJ2-7
V: TRBV28
DNA: TGTGCCAGCAGTTTCCGGACGGTTAACTACGAGCAGTACTTC
CDR3: CASSFRTVNYEQYF

D: -
size: -
J: TRBJ1-1
V: TRBV13
DNA: TGTGCCAGCAGCACGTCCAGGAACACTGAAGCTTTCTTT
CDR3: CASSTSRNTEAFF

D: -
size: once
J: TRBJ2-1
V: TRBV23-1
DNA: TGCGCCAGCAGTCAGTCCGCCGATTTTAGCTCCTACAATGAGCAGTTCTTC
CDR3: CASSQSADFSSYNEQFF

D: -
size: -
J: TRBJ2-3
V: TRBV27
DNA: TGTGCCAGCGGGACCATTAGCACAGATACGCAGTATTTT
CDR3: CASGTISTDTQYF

D: TRBD1
size: -
J: TRBJ2-1
V: TRBV2
DNA: TGTGCCAGCAGTACCGGGACAGGTTTAAGGAGTGGGCAGTTCTTC
CDR3: CASSTGTGLRSGQFF

D: -
size: -
J: TRBJ2-2
V: TRBV6-6
DNA: TGTGCCAGCAGCGACGGCGATGGTGGGGCCGGGGAGCTGTTTTTT
CDR3: CASSDGDGGAGELFF

D: -
size: -
J: TRBJ2-7
V: TRBV7-6
DNA: TGTGCCAGCAGCTTAACCCTAGGGGAAACGGGGGAGCAGTACTTC
CDR3: CASSLTLGETGEQYF

D: TRBD1
size: once
J: TRBJ2-3
V: TRBV6-1
DNA: TGTGCCAGCAGTGGGGGACAGGATACGCAGTATTTT
CDR3: CASSGGQDTQYF

D: TRBD2
size: -
J: TRBJ2-2
V: TRBV2
DNA: TGTGCCAGCAGCGCTGAGGGTAGCGGGAGTGCCGGGGAGCTGTTTTTT
CDR3: CASSAEGSGSAGELFF

D: TRBD2
size: once
J: TRBJ2-1
V: TRBV10-3
DNA: TGTGCCATCAGACCGGGACTAGCGGGAGTTAGTGAGCAGTTCTTC
CDR3: CAIRPGLAGVSEQFF

D: -
size: -
J: TRBJ2-5
V: TRBV19
DNA: TGTGCCAGTAGTCCCCGACAGCTAGGAGAGACCCAGTACTTC
CDR3: CASSPRQLGETQYF

D: TRBD2
size: -
J: TRBJ2-7
V: TRBV9
DNA: TGTGCCAGCAGCGTAGAAGGGAGGGACGAGCAGTACTTC
CDR3: CASSVEGRDEQYF

D: -
size: -
J: TRBJ2-2
V: TRBV4-3
DNA: TGCGCCAGCAGCCAAGATTGGAGAAGGGCGCGCACCGGGGAGCTGTTTTTT
CDR3: CASSQDWRRARTGELFF

D: -
size: -
J: TRBJ2-7
V: TRBV28
DNA: TGTGCCAGCAGTTTTTACCACTCTCGCTCCTACGAGCAGTACTTC
CDR3: CASSFYHSRSYEQYF

D: TRBD2
size: -
J: TRBJ2-5
V: TRBV7-6
DNA: TGTGCCAGCAGCCCAGAAGGTGGGCTAGCGGACCAAGAGACCCAGTACTTC
CDR3: CASSPEGGLADQETQYF